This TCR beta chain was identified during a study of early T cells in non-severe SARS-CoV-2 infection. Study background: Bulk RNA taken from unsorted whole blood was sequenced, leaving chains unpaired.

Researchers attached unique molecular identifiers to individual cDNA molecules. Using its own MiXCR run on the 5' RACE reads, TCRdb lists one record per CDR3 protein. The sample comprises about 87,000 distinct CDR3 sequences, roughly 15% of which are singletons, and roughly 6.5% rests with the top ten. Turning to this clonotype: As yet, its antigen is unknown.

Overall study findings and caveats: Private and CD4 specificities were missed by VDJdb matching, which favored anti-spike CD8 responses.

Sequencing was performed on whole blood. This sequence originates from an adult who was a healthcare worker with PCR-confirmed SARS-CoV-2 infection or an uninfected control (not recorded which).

The CDR3 bases are TGTGCCAGCACCTCCGGACAGGAGAATGCAGAGACCCAGTACTTC. Translation: CASTSGQENAETQYF. This chain links TRBV6-1 with TRBJ2-5; 7 positions agree with TRBD1. Germline assignment: CDR1 MNHNS and CDR2 SASEGT. Losses at the gene ends were 7 bases for V and 4 bases for J; bases not matched to a gene: 12. This CDR3 comprises 15 residues.